This TCR beta chain came from a study of blood T cells in healthy people across ages (dated by TCRdb to between 2015 and 2016). About the investigation overall: In model experiments, template switching captured about one uniquely barcoded TCR beta cDNA molecule for every two T cells. To track age-related changes in TCR beta repertoire diversity, the study relied on deep sequencing normalized with unique cDNA molecular identifiers. Donors were grouped into four age groups: young (average roughly 16 years), middle-aged (roughly 38), aged (around 62) and long-lived (just over 80). The study analyzed two additional independent replicas of 1 million unique cDNA reads from the same blood draw for two donors, one aged 18 to 30 and one aged 80 or older. The paper's findings and limits, for the study overall: The long-lived group showed more naive CD4+ T cells, fewer expanded clones and increased TCR diversity than the aged group, suggesting age selection. Because donor CMV infection status was unknown, age-related changes in expanded clonotypes were potentially confounded. Observed TCR beta diversity per million T cells fell roughly linearly with age, and a significant reduction was already apparent by age roughly 41. Total diversity estimates from one million sequenced T cells were considered lower bounds and underestimates. Conclusive comparison of naive and antigen-experienced compartments was prevented by the profiling of bulk unsorted PBMCs. There was a strong correlation between observed TCR beta diversity and the percentage of naive T cells measured by flow cytometry.

For CDR1 and CDR2, the germline V gene (reference sequence) lists MNHEY and SMNVEV. The CDR3 has 15 amino acids, counting the end cysteine and phenylalanine. Just CDR3 DNA is preserved here, 45 bases in frame from base 1. Relative to germline, V is 0 bases shorter and J is 0 bases shorter, with 6 bases between their ends. In this sample, this clonotype turned up a few times. Its antigen is unknown. Base qualities were left out, and no much larger clone turns up one base away. The donors were 40 or so Caucasian individuals from Russia, aged 6 to 90 years, who were systemically healthy. Around 9.7 milliliters of peripheral blood were collected from each donor into EDTA-treated Vacutainer tubes. Ficoll-Paque density-gradient centrifugation was used to isolate PBMCs, with at least 6.5 million obtained per sample. Trizol reagent was used to extract total RNA from PBMCs, with at least 5.5 micrograms per sample. For every donor, flow cytometry on a PBMC aliquot measured the percentage of naive CD45RAhigh/CD27high T cells.

The library relied on 5' RACE. Sequencing relied on an Illumina HiSeq 2500. A second PCR of roughly 6 to 11 cycles was run with a J-beta primer mix and a sample-barcoded 5' primer. A unique molecular identifier was introduced onto each TCR beta cDNA molecule by a template-switch 5' adaptor carrying 12 random nucleotides. At least 2.5 million CDR3-containing paired-end reads were obtained from each sample. First-strand cDNA was synthesized from all RNA with the Mint cDNA synthesis kit, primed by a TRBC-specific oligonucleotide. All cDNA was treated with uracil-DNA glycosylase and then went through a first 18-cycle PCR with the universal primers M1SS and BC2_uni_R. The source study handled its data this way. Normalization of each sample was performed by random selection of 1 million high-quality reads, each carrying a distinct molecular identifier. Reads with shared molecular identifiers were discarded instead of being binned into consensus sequences. MiTCR, with a Q25 quality threshold and the strictest error-elimination algorithm, was used for CDR3 identification, clonotype clustering and error correction. A nonparametric unseen species model with Euler transformation was used to estimate lower-bound total TCR beta diversity. The public reads were run again by TCRdb, first through fastp at Q25 and then through MiXCR, and only productive beta chains were kept. Each entry is one CDR3 protein sequence, shown with its most common DNA and genes. None of the V and J calls come from the authors' own analysis; TCRdb made them. This sample lists around 700,000 distinct CDR3 sequences; more than 20% were detected once. The ten largest clones capture around 9.2% of the sample.

These same records also appear under a second study, on T cells of mothers and their children. The second study's paper adds: Nine systemically healthy Caucasian individuals served as donors, namely three mothers together with their six children. cDNA synthesis used all of the extracted RNA, with 1.5 ug of RNA in each 15 ul reaction. In the second PCR, the M1S primer introduced both the sample barcodes and 2-4 random nucleotides. Each mother yielded over 8.5 million TCR beta CDR3 reads and each child 3 million to 3.5 million reads. TCR recombination output is similarly shaped by thymic selection in related and unrelated pairs, with a minor effect exerted by inherited differences. Normalized repertoire overlap was always found to be slightly, but never significantly, higher in related mother-child pairs than in unrelated mother-child pairs. No persistent microchimeric T cell clones were found, with a detection sensitivity of around 100 clones per million clonotypes. The study used deep NGS to compare TCR beta repertoires of mothers and children, seeking features distinguishing related mother-child pairs from unrelated individuals. Mothers averaged roughly 36 +/- 4 years of age and children averaged about 10 +/- 4 years. Libraries were sequenced on Illumina HiSeq 2000 with 100+100 nt paired-end reads after adapter ligation with NEBNext reagents. To avoid cross-contamination, the mother libraries and the child libraries were prepared a month apart and sequenced in separate runs. Each donor had between 500,000 and 2,000,000 distinct TCR beta clonotypes identified. Naive TCR beta clonotypes were estimated from low-frequency clonotypes matched to each donor's FACS-determined naive share, without sorting.

The chain was built from TRBV27 and TRBJ1-5; the D gene remains uncertain. The TCR comes from a boy aged 10-17 years in good health. The sequencing sample was made of blood. The sequenced DNA is TGTGCCAGCAGTTTATCGGCAGATAGCAATCAGCCCCAGCATTTT. This encodes CASSLSADSNQPQHF.